This T cell receptor (beta chain) was profiled in a study of spatial heterogeneity in lung cancer. General study points: There were more appearances of ubiquitous expanded tumor TCRs in blood at resection than at follow-up.

This CDR3 spans 13 amino acids. V dropped 4 bases and J dropped 5; count of bases not matched to a gene: 4. Germline V gene data show CDR1 as LNHNV and CDR2 as YYDKDF (reference sequence). Via MiXCR, TCRdb re-called the 5' RACE reads, giving one row per CDR3 protein. The data contain some 210 distinct CDR3 sequences, around three fifths of them singletons. Time point indicated: blood at routine non-recurrence follow-up after resection. On this clonotype: Its target is not known. This beta chain lies outside the target of a library built for alpha chains; its clone size means little.

Sequenced here: PBMCs, sampled at follow-up. The V gene is TRBV15, the J gene TRBJ2-5; 7 bases agree with TRBD1. This receptor was obtained from a female donor with early-stage non-small cell lung cancer. CDR3 sequence: CATSKTGYETQYF. The CDR3 nucleotides read TGTGCCACCAGCAAGACAGGGTACGAGACCCAGTACTTC.